These T cell receptor beta chains were read from a single sample in a study of blood T cell repertoires in COVID-19. Clones were sequenced by immunoSEQ multiplex PCR, and TCRdb holds only the in-frame ones, with some missing. The data hold over 50,000 clones, with around 85% observed a single time. Sample: peripheral blood. These receptors originate from a man aged 65 to 79 with acute or convalescent COVID-19. CDR3s include the opening cysteine and the closing phenylalanine or tryptophan. D genes are given only for firm matches. The size entry is marked missing in some rows and otherwise reads once, few, many or a size class.

D gene | CDR3 length | clone size | J gene | V gene | CDR3 protein | CDR3 DNA
TRBD2 | 15 | NA | TRBJ2-2 | TRBV5-1 | CASSYPSGYAGELFF | TGCGCCAGCAGCTATCCTAGCGGGTATGCCGGGGAGCTGTTTTTT
TRBD2 | 16 | NA | TRBJ2-1 | TRBV9 | CASSVGKRGTYNEQFF | TGTGCCAGCAGCGTAGGTAAGCGGGGGACCTACAATGAGCAGTTCTTC
NA | 16 | NA | TRBJ2-1 | TRBV7-3 | CASSLTASSSHNEQFF | TGTGCCAGCAGCTTAACCGCCAGTTCGTCCCACAATGAGCAGTTCTTC
NA | 15 | NA | TRBJ1-4 | TRBV11-2 | CASSHSGNWQEKLFF | TGTGCCAGCAGCCATTCGGGAAACTGGCAAGAAAAACTGTTTTTT
NA | 15 | NA | TRBJ1-4 | TRBV4-2 | CASSQGGSFEEKLFF | TGTGCCAGCAGCCAAGGAGGCAGCTTTGAAGAAAAACTGTTTTTT
NA | 12 | NA | TRBJ2-7 | TRBV5-1 | CASSLSRYEQYF | TGCGCCAGCAGCTTGTCCAGGTACGAGCAGTACTTC
TRBD1 | 15 | NA | TRBJ2-5 | TRBV24-1 | CATSDPTTGAETQYF | TGTGCCACCAGTGACCCCACTACAGGGGCAGAGACCCAGTACTTC
NA | 18 | NA | TRBJ2-3 | TRBV11-2 | CASSLDLFGGASTDTQYF | TGTGCCAGCAGCTTAGATCTCTTTGGGGGCGCTAGCACAGATACGCAGTATTTT
NA | 17 | NA | TRBJ2-1 | TRBV19 | CASSISPWGGGMDEQFF | TGTGCCAGTAGTATAAGCCCCTGGGGCGGGGGCATGGATGAGCAGTTCTTC
NA | 14 | NA | TRBJ1-6 | TRBV2 | CASSEGDSNFALHF | TGTGCCAGCAGTGAAGGTGACAGTAATTTTGCCCTCCACTTT
TRBD1 | 14 | NA | TRBJ1-1 | TRBV3-1/TRBV3-2 | CASSQAGGGTEAFF | TGTGCCAGCAGCCAAGCAGGGGGCGGAACTGAAGCTTTCTTT
NA | 16 | NA | TRBJ2-3 | TRBV5-4 | CASSSGQNRNTDTQYF | TGTGCCAGCAGTTCCGGACAGAATAGGAACACAGATACGCAGTATTTT
NA | 15 | NA | TRBJ1-2 | TRBV6-1 | CASSEGGTTNYGYTF | TGTGCCAGCAGTGAAGGGGGGACAACTAACTATGGCTACACCTTC
NA | 14 | NA | TRBJ2-7 | TRBV6-5 | CASSLTATSYEQYF | TGTGCCAGCAGTTTGACAGCTACCTCCTACGAGCAGTACTTC
NA | 14 | NA | TRBJ2-2 | TRBV19 | CASSMGPNTGELFF | TGTGCCAGTAGTATGGGGCCAAACACCGGGGAGCTGTTTTTT
NA | 12 | NA | TRBJ2-7 | TRBV6-6 | CASSQASYEQYF | TGTGCCAGCAGTCAAGCGTCCTACGAGCAGTACTTC
NA | 15 | few | TRBJ2-2 | TRBV27 | CASSGPSGGTGELFF | TGTGCCAGCAGTGGCCCCTCCGGGGGCACCGGGGAGCTGTTTTTT